The T cell receptor beta chain described here comes from a study of siplizumab effects on memory and regulatory T cells. Study-wide findings and caveats: The Treg-derived share of mappable alloreactive CD4+ clones averaged approximately 71% with siplizumab and 26.9% in controls. Roughly 75-95% of proliferating CD4+ or CD8+ clones defied assignment to a naive or memory phenotype. Sequences below about 10^-5 frequency were poorly captured, limiting mapping of alloreactive clones.

V lost 6 bases, J lost 0 bases, and 5 bases stayed unmatched. The CDR3 runs 15 residues. CDR1 is MDHEN and CDR2 is SYDVKM in the germline V gene. Some clones are missing from TCRdb's copy, which holds only in-frame ones; the method was immunoSEQ multiplex PCR. The table lists about 100,000 clones, roughly 94% of them singletons, with about 1.4% in the top ten. Comment on this clone: No antigen is known for it.

The clonotype comes from a human donor in good health. The chain recombines TRBV28 with TRBJ2-3, with TRBD1 matching over 8 bases. Input material: non-Treg CD4+ T cells sorted from blood. The CDR3, as DNA: TGTGCCAGCAGCTTGACAGGGGTGAGCACAGATACGCAGTATTTT. Its translation is CASSLTGVSTDTQYF.